These 26 T cell receptor beta chains were sequenced from one sample in a study of identical twins. TCRdb called the 5' RACE reads again in MiXCR, with one record for every CDR3 protein. The sample carries 200,000 to 300,000 distinct CDR3 sequences, 12% recorded once. These data were also filed under a second study, of yellow fever vaccine responses in identical twins.

Sequencing input: memory (CD45RO+) T cells sorted from blood. Receptors originate from a woman aged 18 to 35 in good health.

The table lists this clonotype with a few counts. The chain links TRBV7-6 to TRBJ1-5; the D gene is possibly TRBD1 (5 bases). Trimming stripped 1 base from V and 7 bases from J, with 14 bases between. The CDR3 contains 15 residues. The germline V gene has CDR1 SGHVS and CDR2 FNYEAQ. The CDR3 DNA sequence: TGTGCCAGCAGCTTAGAGCCGGGGCCAGGACAGCCCCAGCATTTT. Translating it yields CASSLEPGPGQPQHF.

The J gene is TRBJ2-5, the V gene TRBV5-1, with D possibly matching TRBD2 (5 bases). The V end was cut by 0 bases, the J end by 5 bases, with 8 bases between. CDR3 length: 13 residues. CDR1 is SGHRS and CDR2 is YFSETQ in the germline V gene. CDR3 sequence: CASSLGTGETQYF. For the CDR3, the DNA is TGCGCCAGCAGCTTGGGGACGGGGGAGACCCAGTACTTC.

This clonotype was detected many times. The rearrangement links TRBV6-1 to TRBJ2-3, with D perhaps TRBD1 (5 bases). The V gene's germline CDR1 is MNHNS and CDR2 SASEGT. The CDR3 has 15 residues. Trimming left V 4 bases short and J 2 bases short, with 13 bases between. The CDR3 here is CASSARQTNTDTQYF. CDR3 bases: TGTGCCAGCAGTGCCAGACAGACAAACACAGATACGCAGTATTTT.

The chain has TRBV6-2 or TRBV6-3 and TRBJ2-7; 8 nucleotides agree with TRBD2. CDR1 and CDR2 (germline): MNHEY, SVGEGT. After removal of 5 bases from V and 2 bases from J, the junction contained 5 bases not matched to a gene. This CDR3 is 14 amino acids long. The CDR3 nucleotides read TGTGCCAGCAGTAGCGGGAGAGGGACCTACGAGCAGTACTTC. It codes for CASSSGRGTYEQYF.

The chain recombines TRBV4-3 with TRBJ1-2, with a possible D match to TRBD1 (6 bases). Looked up from germline, CDR1 is LGHNA and CDR2 is YSLEER. Trimming pared 3 bases from V and 8 bases from J, leaving 13 bases between. This CDR3 is built from 13 residues. The CDR3 region has the DNA TGCGCCAGCAGCCAGTTTACAGGGCGCGGCTACACCTTC. Translated, it gives CASSQFTGRGYTF.

This clonotype has a handful of counts. The rearrangement uses TRBV6-2 or TRBV6-3 and TRBJ2-3; tentatively, D is TRBD2 (6 bases). The CDR3 consists of 17 residues. Deletions cut 5 bases from V and 6 bases from J, with 24 bases between. The germline gives CDR1 MNHEY, CDR2 SVGEGT. The CDR3 DNA reads TGTGCCAGCAGTCAGACCCGAAGCGGGCAGAGGTGGGATACGCAGTATTTT. Amino acids: CASSQTRSGQRWDTQYF.

This clonotype has ten or more counts. The chain is built from TRBV5-1 and TRBJ2-7; 8 nucleotides align to TRBD1. From germline, CDR1 is SGHRS and CDR2 YFSETQ. The CDR3 runs 14 residues. Trimming cost V 4 bases and J 4 bases; bases outside gene matches: 7. Here the CDR3 DNA reads TGCGCCAGCAGCGATGGGACAGGAAAATACGAGCAGTACTTC. Translation: CASSDGTGKYEQYF.

The chain links TRBV6-2 or TRBV6-3 to TRBJ2-7, with a tentative D call TRBD1 (6 bases). The CDR3 has 14 residues. The V gene's germline CDR1 is MNHEY and CDR2 SVGEGT. V was shortened by 6 bases and J by 3 bases, with 15 bases between the two germline ends. CDR3 region: CASSTTGGHYEQYF. CDR3 in DNA: TGTGCCAGCAGCACGACTGGGGGCCACTACGAGCAGTACTTC.

This clonotype was seen more than once but under ten times. The CDR3 sequence: CASSQDLELNEKLFF. Here the CDR3 DNA reads TGTGCCAGCAGCCAAGATCTGGAGCTCAATGAAAAACTGTTTTTT. The chain has TRBV3-1 and TRBJ1-4; D is uncertain. CDR3 length equals 15 residues. The V and J ends lost 0 bases and 5 bases respectively, with 10 bases between them. CDR1 LGHDT and CDR2 YNNKEL come from the germline V gene (reference sequence).

The chain couples TRBV5-6 to TRBJ2-7; 8 nucleotides align to TRBD1. This CDR3 spans 14 amino acids. V dropped 3 bases and J dropped 6; count of bases not matched to a gene: 8. Germline CDR1 reads SGHDT; CDR2 reads YYEEEE. The CDR3 reads CASSSRQGFAEQYF. CDR3 DNA sequence: TGTGCCAGCAGCTCCCGACAGGGGTTCGCCGAGCAGTACTTC.

This clonotype was picked up many times. The chain combines TRBV3-1 with TRBJ1-5, with unresolved D. The CDR3 covers 14 residues. V lost 2 bases to trimming and J lost 2 bases, with 7 bases between them. Germline CDR1 is LGHDT and CDR2 is YNNKEL (reference sequence). This chain's CDR3 is CASSQYPGNQPQHF. Here the CDR3 DNA reads TGTGCCAGCAGCCAATATCCGGGCAATCAGCCCCAGCATTTT. Full variable domain (missing parts from reference TRBV3-1 and TRBJ1-5): DTAVSQTPKYLVTQMGNDKSIKCEQNLGHDTMYWYKQDSKKFLKIMFSYNNKELIINETVPNRFSPKSPDKAHLNLHINSLELGDSAVYFCASSQYPGNQPQHFGDGTRLSIL.

This clonotype was seen at least ten times. This sequence joins TRBV27 and TRBJ2-7; 8 bases agree with TRBD1. The ends lost 2 bases at V and 7 bases at J; junction bases unmatched: 7. The CDR3 has 14 residues. Germline CDR1 and CDR2: MNHEY and SMNVEV (reference sequence). CDR3 region: CASSLSGQGPEQYF. CDR3 in DNA: TGTGCCAGCAGTTTAAGTGGACAGGGACCAGAGCAGTACTTC.

This chain joins TRBV6-2 or TRBV6-3 and TRBJ2-7; a possible D gene is TRBD2 (6 bases). CDR1 is MNHEY and CDR2 is SVGEGT in the germline V gene. V lost 5 bases to trimming and J lost 7 bases, with 21 bases between them. CDR3 length equals 15 residues. The CDR3 spells CASSPMDYVTGEQYF. In DNA, the CDR3 is TGTGCCAGCAGTCCTATGGACTACGTGACGGGGGAGCAGTACTTC.

The rearrangement links TRBV14 to TRBJ2-7; tentatively, D is TRBD1 (6 bases). V lost 4 bases and J 5 bases, leaving 21 bases between the germline ends. The CDR3 is 16 residues long. CDR1 SGHDN and CDR2 FVKESK come from the germline V gene. CDR3 bases: TGTGCCAGCAGCCCGATCGTCAGGGGCACAAGAGACGAGCAGTACTTC. It is translated as CASSPIVRGTRDEQYF.

This clonotype was picked up a small number of times. V gene TRBV6-5 combines with J gene TRBJ2-5, with D hard to call. The CDR3 extends over 12 amino acids. From germline, CDR1 is MNHEY and CDR2 SVGAGI. The V end lost 0 bases, the J end lost 11 bases, and 10 bases lay between the germline ends. This CDR3 is CASSYSGSHQYF. The CDR3 DNA sequence: TGTGCCAGCAGTTACTCCGGCTCCCATCAGTACTTC.

This clonotype has more than one count but fewer than ten. The CDR3 DNA sequence: TGTGCCATCAGTGAAGGACAGGTCTTGGAGACCCAGTACTTC. It codes for CAISEGQVLETQYF. The rearrangement uses TRBV10-3 and TRBJ2-5, with 7 bases matching TRBD1. Germline V gene sequence: CDR1 ENHRY, CDR2 SYGVKD. The J segment lost 5 bases and the V segment lost 3 bases, leaving 6 bases of the junction unmatched. The length of the CDR3 is 14 residues.

The chain links TRBV6-1 to TRBJ2-5, with 12 bases that match TRBD1. The germline CDR1 and CDR2 sequences are MNHNS and SASEGT. The CDR3 contains 14 residues. Germline trimming cut 8 bases from V and 5 bases from J; bases unmatched to any gene: 6. The CDR3 sequence is CASHRDRGQETQYF. The CDR3 coding sequence is TGTGCCAGCCACCGGGACAGGGGGCAGGAGACCCAGTACTTC.

This clonotype occurred a few times. The chain joins TRBV27 to TRBJ2-3, with 12 bases matching TRBD2. In germline, CDR1 is MNHEY, CDR2 SMNVEV (reference sequence). Trimming removed 6 bases from V and 8 bases from J; junction bases left unmatched: 9. The CDR3 length is 15 residues. The CDR3 coding sequence is TGTGCCAGCAGCCCACTAGCGGGAGGTTCAGCTACGCAGTATTTT. It codes for CASSPLAGGSATQYF.

In its sample, this clonotype was seen many times. V is TRBV9 and J is TRBJ1-3; 7 bases are a match to TRBD1. With 1 base clipped from V and 4 bases from J, the junction kept 2 bases outside the gene matches. The germline gives CDR1 SGDLS, CDR2 YYNGEE. The CDR3 extends over 14 amino acids. DNA of the CDR3: TGTGCCAGCAGCGTAAGGGACAGAGGAAACACCATATATTTT. This translates into CASSVRDRGNTIYF.

This clonotype has a handful of counts. V and J are TRBV20-1 and TRBJ2-1; 8 nucleotides agree with TRBD2. CDR1 is DFQATT, CDR2 SNEGSKA, per germline (reference sequence). V shed 5 bases and J 3 bases; nucleotides not matched to a gene: 9. The CDR3 runs 15 residues. The CDR3, as DNA: TGCAGTGCTGTTACAGGACTAGCCCTCTACAATGAGCAGTTCTTC. It encodes CSAVTGLALYNEQFF.

A few counts support this clonotype. In nucleotides, the CDR3 is TGCAGTGCCCTGGGACTAGCGGGGGGTTACGAGCAGTACTTC. Its translation: CSALGLAGGYEQYF. This chain links TRBV20-1 with TRBJ2-7; 15 positions match TRBD2. V gave up 6 bases and J gave up 4 bases; unmatched junction bases: 4. Germline assignment: CDR1 DFQATT and CDR2 SNEGSKA (reference sequence). CDR3 length: 14 amino acids.

Many counts were recorded for this clonotype. The CDR3 DNA reads TGTGCCAGCCACTTGCAGGACAGGGAATACGAGCAGTACTTC. Translation gives CASHLQDREYEQYF. This chain uses TRBV5-4 with TRBJ2-7, with 8 bases identical to TRBD1. V was clipped by 7 bases and J by 4 bases; unmatched bases: 10. CDR3 length: 14 amino acids. Per the germline V gene, CDR1 is SGHNT and CDR2 is YYREEE (reference sequence).

The chain employs TRBV5-1 and TRBJ2-3; possible D gene TRBD1, 6 bases. From germline, CDR1 is SGHRS and CDR2 YFSETQ. V was trimmed by 0 bases and J by 3 bases, leaving 14 bases between them. The CDR3 spans 16 residues. The CDR3 nucleotides are TGCGCCAGCAGCTTGGATGGTCCCCAGGGGACAGATACGCAGTATTTT. This sequence encodes CASSLDGPQGTDTQYF.

The chain links TRBV7-8 to TRBJ1-1; weak D call: TRBD1 (6 bases). Germline CDR1 SGHVS, CDR2 FQNEAQ. The CDR3 sequence is 15 residues long. Deletions cut 3 bases from V and 11 bases from J, with 22 bases between. CDR3 in DNA: TGTGCCAGCAGCTTGAGCACCGGGACACCGGGTTTGGCTTTCTTT. The encoded protein is CASSLSTGTPGLAFF.

In this sample, this clonotype turned up many times. The rearrangement links TRBV29-1 to TRBJ1-1; TRBD1 aligns across 10 bases. Germline V gene data show CDR1 as SQVTM and CDR2 as ANQGSEA. The trim removed 6 bases at V and 0 bases at J, leaving 16 bases unmatched. CDR3 size: 18 residues. The DNA for the CDR3 is TGCAGCGTCGGGGCACTGACAGGGGGCCTTCCCATGAACACTGAAGCTTTCTTT. Protein sequence: CSVGALTGGLPMNTEAFF.

At least ten counts were recorded for this clonotype. This chain links TRBV7-6 with TRBJ2-1, with a weak D call TRBD2 (6 bases). Germline lookup yields CDR1 SGHVS and CDR2 FNYEAQ. The CDR3 runs to 15 residues. Trimming left V 4 bases short and J 8 bases short, with 18 bases between. As DNA, the CDR3 is TGTGCCAGCAGCTCGAGGGGACTCTCTGGCGATGAGCAGTTCTTC. Its protein product is CASSSRGLSGDEQFF.